This T cell receptor beta chain was sequenced in a study of blood T cell repertoires in COVID-19. Study background: Material from acute and convalescent COVID-19 was sourced from the United States, Italy and Spain.

Profiled with immunoSEQ multiplex PCR; TCRdb holds only in-frame clones, not every one. The table shows approximately 290,000 clones, with roughly 80% occurring only once. This clone came up a few times. Germline V CDR1 and CDR2: SNHLY, FYNNEI. V trimming: 4 bases; J trimming: 2 bases; junction bases outside the gene matches: 3. The CDR3 is 15 amino acids. This clonotype originated in a person aged 70 to 79 with COVID-19, enrolled during active disease. The sequenced material came from peripheral blood. This rearrangement joins TRBV2 to TRBJ2-7; 12 positions agree with TRBD2. This CDR3 is CASSGPSGGAYEQYF. CDR3 DNA sequence: TGTGCCAGCAGTGGCCCTAGCGGGGGGGCCTACGAGCAGTACTTC. Based on the CDR3 plus reference TRBV2 and TRBJ2-7, the full variable domain is EPEVTQTPSHQVTQMGQEVILRCVPISNHLYFYWYRQILGQKVEFLVSFYNNEISEKSEIFDDQFSVERPDGSNFTLKIRSTKLEDSAMYFCASSGPSGGAYEQYFGPGTRLTVT.